The 5 T cell receptor beta chains below were found in one sample sequenced in a study of cytomegalovirus exposure and HLA in healthy donors (dated by TCRdb to the late 2010s). The library came from the immunoSEQ multiplex PCR assay. For the multiplex PCR, a mixture combining 60 forward primers for TCR Vbeta segments and 13 reverse primers for TCR Jbeta segments was used. TCRdb's version of the immuneACCESS table is confined to in-frame rearrangements and falls short of the full clone set. An unresolved V gene accounts for under half of the shortfall where checked; the remainder is of unknown origin. Across this sample there are about 120,000 clones, with approximately 72% seen only once. The top ten hold about 29% of the sample. Input material: PBMCs. The receptor set was obtained from a man in his sixties in good health and CMV-seropositive.

The chain employs TRBV5-1 and TRBJ2-6; tentative D call: TRBD1 (5 bases). Germline CDR1 SGHRS, CDR2 YFSETQ. CDR3 size: 16 residues. The ends were cut back, 9 bases at V and 3 bases at J, with 19 bases in the middle. CDR3 coding DNA: TGCGCCACCTGGGGCAGGTCCTTTGATGGGGCCAACGTCCTGACTTTC. It specifies CATWGRSFDGANVLTF.

V is TRBV21-1 and J is TRBJ1-5. TRBV21-1 is given as a pseudogene. The CDR3 contains 14 residues. CDR3 sequence: CASSGSGEEQPQHF. The CDR3 DNA sequence: TGTGCCAGCAGCGGATCGGGGGAGGAGCAGCCCCAGCATTTT.

The rearrangement joins TRBV30 to TRBJ1-6; 8 bases align to TRBD1. Germline V CDR1 and CDR2: GTSNPN, SVGIG (reference sequence). Losses at the gene ends were 5 bases for V and 1 base for J; bases not matched to a gene: 1. The CDR3 is 14 residues long. The CDR3 reads CAWRTGSYNSPLHF. The CDR3 DNA reads as TGTGCCTGGCGGACAGGGTCCTATAATTCACCCCTCCACTTT.

The rearrangement joins TRBV5-5 to TRBJ1-1; possible D gene TRBD1, 5 bases. The CDR3 is 13 residues long. V shed 3 bases and J shed 4 bases, with 10 bases lying between them. Germline CDR1 reads SGHKS; CDR2 reads YYEKEE (reference sequence). As DNA, the CDR3 is TGTGCCAGCAGCTACAGGAGTCCCACTGAAGCTTTCTTT. As protein: CASSYRSPTEAFF.

In nucleotides, the CDR3 is TGTGCCACCTACCGGTCCGGGGAGAGCACCGGGGAGCTGTTTTTT. It yields the protein CATYRSGESTGELFF. The genes are TRBV5-6 and TRBJ2-2; tentatively, D is TRBD2 (5 bases). The germline CDR1 and CDR2 sequences are SGHDT and YYEEEE. V was pared by 9 bases and J by 4 bases, with 19 bases between. The CDR3 totals 15 residues.